This TCR beta chain was observed in a study of CD8+ T cells in alopecia areata. Study conclusions and caveats: Clarity of TCR sharing across patients fell short of that in mice, possibly HLA-related.

Investigators isolated RNA and reverse transcribed it into cDNA to act as the sequencing template. The protocol was immunoSEQ multiplex PCR, while the TCRdb copy is restricted to in-frame clones and leaves out a portion. The sample shows around 120,000 clones, about 50% of them seen only once. Points on this clone: Its target is not known.

The ends were cut back, 5 bases at V and 8 bases at J, with 10 bases in the middle. Germline loops: CDR1 SNHLY, CDR2 FYNNEI. CDR3 length equals 12 residues. Material: NKG2D-low CD8+ T cells sorted from blood. This clonotype was sampled from a human donor with alopecia areata. The genes are TRBV2 and TRBJ2-1; either TRBD1 or TRBD2 may fit D (6 bases each). The CDR3: CASSRGAYEQFF. CDR3 coding DNA: TGTGCCAGCAGTAGGGGGGCCTATGAGCAGTTCTTC. Full variable domain (remainder filled in from reference TRBV2 and TRBJ2-1): EPEVTQTPSHQVTQMGQEVILRCVPISNHLYFYWYRQILGQKVEFLVSFYNNEISEKSEIFDDQFSVERPDGSNFTLKIRSTKLEDSAMYFCASSRGAYEQFFGPGTRLTVL.